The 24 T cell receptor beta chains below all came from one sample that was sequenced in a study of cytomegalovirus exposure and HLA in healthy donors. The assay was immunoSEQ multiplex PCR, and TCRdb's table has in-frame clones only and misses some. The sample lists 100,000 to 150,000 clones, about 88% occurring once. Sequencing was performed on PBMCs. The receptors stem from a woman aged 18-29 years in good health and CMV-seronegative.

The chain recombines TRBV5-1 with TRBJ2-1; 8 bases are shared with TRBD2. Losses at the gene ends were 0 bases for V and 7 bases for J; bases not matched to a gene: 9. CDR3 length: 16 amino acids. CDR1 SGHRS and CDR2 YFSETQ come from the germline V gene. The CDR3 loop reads CASSLEVAGGRNEQFF. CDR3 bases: TGCGCCAGCAGCTTGGAAGTGGCGGGGGGCAGGAATGAGCAGTTCTTC.

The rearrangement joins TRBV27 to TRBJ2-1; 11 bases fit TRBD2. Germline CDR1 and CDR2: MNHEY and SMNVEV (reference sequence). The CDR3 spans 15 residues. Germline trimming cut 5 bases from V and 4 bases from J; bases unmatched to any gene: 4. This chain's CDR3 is CASSTGLAEYNEQFF. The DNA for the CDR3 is TGTGCCAGCAGTACGGGACTAGCGGAATACAATGAGCAGTTCTTC.

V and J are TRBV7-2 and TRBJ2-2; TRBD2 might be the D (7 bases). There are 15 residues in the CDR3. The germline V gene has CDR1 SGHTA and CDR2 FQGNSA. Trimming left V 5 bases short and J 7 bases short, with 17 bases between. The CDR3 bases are TGTGCCAGCAGCAGAGGGGGGGCGCTCAGCGGGGAGCTGTTTTTT. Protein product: CASSRGGALSGELFF.

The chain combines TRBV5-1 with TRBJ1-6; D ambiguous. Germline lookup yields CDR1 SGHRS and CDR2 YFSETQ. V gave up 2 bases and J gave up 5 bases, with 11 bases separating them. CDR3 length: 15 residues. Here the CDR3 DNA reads TGCGCCAGCAGCTTTGACAAGAGCCATAATTCACCCCTCCACTTT. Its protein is CASSFDKSHNSPLHF.

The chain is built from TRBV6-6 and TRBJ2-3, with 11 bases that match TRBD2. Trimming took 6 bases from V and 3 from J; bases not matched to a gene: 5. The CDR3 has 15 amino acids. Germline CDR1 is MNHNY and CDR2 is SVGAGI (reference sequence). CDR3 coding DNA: TGTGCCAGCAGAGACGTAGCGGGGGGGACAGATACGCAGTATTTT. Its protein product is CASRDVAGGTDTQYF.

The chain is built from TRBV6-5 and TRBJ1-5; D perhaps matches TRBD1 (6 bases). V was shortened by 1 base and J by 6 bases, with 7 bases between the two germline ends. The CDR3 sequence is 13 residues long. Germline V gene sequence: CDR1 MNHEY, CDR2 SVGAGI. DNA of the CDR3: TGTGCCAGCAGTTACTACAGGGCTCAGCCCCAGCATTTT. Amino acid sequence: CASSYYRAQPQHF.

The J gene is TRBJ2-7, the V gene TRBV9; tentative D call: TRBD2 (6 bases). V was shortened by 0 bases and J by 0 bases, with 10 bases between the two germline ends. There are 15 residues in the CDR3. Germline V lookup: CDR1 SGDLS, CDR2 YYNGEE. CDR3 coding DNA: TGTGCCAGCAGCGTAGCCGGGAGTCTCTCCTACGAGCAGTACTTC. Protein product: CASSVAGSLSYEQYF.

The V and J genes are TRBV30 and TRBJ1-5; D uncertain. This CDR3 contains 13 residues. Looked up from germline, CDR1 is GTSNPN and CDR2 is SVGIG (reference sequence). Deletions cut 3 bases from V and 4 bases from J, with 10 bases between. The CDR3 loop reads CAWSATQNQPQHF. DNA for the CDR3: TGTGCCTGGAGCGCCACGCAGAATCAGCCCCAGCATTTT.

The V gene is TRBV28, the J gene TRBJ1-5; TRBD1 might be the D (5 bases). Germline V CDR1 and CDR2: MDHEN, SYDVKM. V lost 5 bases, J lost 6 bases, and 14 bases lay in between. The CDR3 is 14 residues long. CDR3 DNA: TGTGCCAGCAGTCTTCAGGGTTCGCGTCAGCCCCAGCATTTT. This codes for CASSLQGSRQPQHF.

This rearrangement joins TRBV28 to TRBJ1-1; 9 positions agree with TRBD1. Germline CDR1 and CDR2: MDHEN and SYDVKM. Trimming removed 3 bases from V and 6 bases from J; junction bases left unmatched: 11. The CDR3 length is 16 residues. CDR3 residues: CASSFKTQGAGAEAFF. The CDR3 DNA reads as TGTGCCAGCAGTTTTAAGACACAGGGGGCTGGCGCTGAAGCTTTCTTT.

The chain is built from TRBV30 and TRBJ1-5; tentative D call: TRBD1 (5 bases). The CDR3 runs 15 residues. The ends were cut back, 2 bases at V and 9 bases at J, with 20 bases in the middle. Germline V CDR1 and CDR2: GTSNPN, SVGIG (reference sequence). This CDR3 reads CAWSPQGAQRGPQHF. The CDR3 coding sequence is TGTGCCTGGAGTCCCCAGGGCGCGCAAAGGGGGCCCCAGCATTTT.

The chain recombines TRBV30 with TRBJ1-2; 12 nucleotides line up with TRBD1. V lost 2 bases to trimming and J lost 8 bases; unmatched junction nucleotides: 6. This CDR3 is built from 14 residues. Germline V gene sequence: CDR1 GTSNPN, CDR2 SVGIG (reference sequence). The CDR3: CAWSPGQGAQGYTF. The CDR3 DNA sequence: TGTGCCTGGAGTCCGGGACAGGGGGCGCAGGGCTACACCTTC.

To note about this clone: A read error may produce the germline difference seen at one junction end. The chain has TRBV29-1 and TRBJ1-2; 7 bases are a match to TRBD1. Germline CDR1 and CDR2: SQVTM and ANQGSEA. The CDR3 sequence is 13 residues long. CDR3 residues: CSAEDRAIGGYTF. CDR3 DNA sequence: TGCAGCGCTGAAGACAGGGCGATCGGTGGCTACACCTTC.

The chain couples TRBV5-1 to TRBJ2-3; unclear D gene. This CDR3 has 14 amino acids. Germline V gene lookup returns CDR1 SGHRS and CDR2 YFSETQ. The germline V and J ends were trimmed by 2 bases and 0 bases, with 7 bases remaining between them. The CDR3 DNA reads TGCGCCAGCAGCTTATCAGAAAGCACAGATACGCAGTATTTT. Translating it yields CASSLSESTDTQYF.

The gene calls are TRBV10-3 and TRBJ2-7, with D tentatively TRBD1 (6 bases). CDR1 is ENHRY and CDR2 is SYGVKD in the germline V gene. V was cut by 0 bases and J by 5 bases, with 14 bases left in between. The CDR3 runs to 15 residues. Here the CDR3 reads CAISESTGRNDEQYF. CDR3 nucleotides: TGTGCCATCAGTGAGTCGACAGGCCGAAACGACGAGCAGTACTTC.

CDR3 DNA: TGTGCCAGCAGCTTAGCTTCGTCCTATGGCTACACCTTC. It encodes CASSLASSYGYTF. V usage is TRBV13 and J usage is TRBJ1-2; D is uncertain. Germline assignment: CDR1 PRHDT and CDR2 FYEKMQ (reference sequence). This CDR3 has 13 residues. V was shortened by 1 base and J by 4 bases, with 7 bases between the two germline ends.

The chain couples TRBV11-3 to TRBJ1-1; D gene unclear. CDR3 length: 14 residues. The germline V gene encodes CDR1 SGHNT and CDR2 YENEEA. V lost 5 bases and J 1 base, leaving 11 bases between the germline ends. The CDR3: CASSPTSGNTEAFF. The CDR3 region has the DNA TGTGCCAGCAGCCCTACATCGGGGAACACTGAAGCTTTCTTT.

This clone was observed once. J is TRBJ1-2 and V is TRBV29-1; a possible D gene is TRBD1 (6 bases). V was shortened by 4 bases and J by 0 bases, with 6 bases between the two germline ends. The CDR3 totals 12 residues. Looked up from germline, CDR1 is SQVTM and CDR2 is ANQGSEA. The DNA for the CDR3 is TGCAGCGTTGGACAGGCTAACTATGGCTACACCTTC. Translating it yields CSVGQANYGYTF.

CDR3 protein: CASSLHWSADTQYF. The DNA of the CDR3 is TGTGCCAGCAGCTTGCACTGGAGTGCAGATACGCAGTATTTT. J is TRBJ2-3 and V is TRBV5-8; D gene ambiguous. This CDR3 has 14 amino acids. V was pared by 1 base and J by 4 bases, with 10 bases between. CDR1 SGHTS and CDR2 YDEGEE come from the germline V gene.

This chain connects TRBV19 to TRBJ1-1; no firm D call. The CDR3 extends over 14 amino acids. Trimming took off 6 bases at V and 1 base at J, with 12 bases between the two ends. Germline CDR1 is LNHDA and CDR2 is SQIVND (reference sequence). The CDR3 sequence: CASRRGGTNTEAFF. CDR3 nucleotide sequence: TGTGCCAGTAGGCGCGGAGGAACGAACACTGAAGCTTTCTTT.

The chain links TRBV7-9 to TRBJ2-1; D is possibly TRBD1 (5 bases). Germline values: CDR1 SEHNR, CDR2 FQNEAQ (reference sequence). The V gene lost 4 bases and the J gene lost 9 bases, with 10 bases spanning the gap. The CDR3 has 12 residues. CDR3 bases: TGTGCCAGCAGCTCCCTCAGGGCTGAGCAGTTCTTC. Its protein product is CASSSLRAEQFF.

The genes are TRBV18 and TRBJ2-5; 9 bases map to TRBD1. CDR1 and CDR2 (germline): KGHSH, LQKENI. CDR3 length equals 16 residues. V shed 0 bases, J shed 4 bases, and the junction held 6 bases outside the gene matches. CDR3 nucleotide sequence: TGTGCCAGCTCACCACCCGGACAGGGGAGAGTAGAGACCCAGTACTTC. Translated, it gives CASSPPGQGRVETQYF.

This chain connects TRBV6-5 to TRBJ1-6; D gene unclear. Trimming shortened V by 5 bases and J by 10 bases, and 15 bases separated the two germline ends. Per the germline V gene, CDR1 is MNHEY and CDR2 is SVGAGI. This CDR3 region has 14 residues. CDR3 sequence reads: CASSRRGFGSPLHF. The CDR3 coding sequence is TGTGCCAGCAGTAGACGAGGTTTCGGGTCACCCCTCCACTTT.

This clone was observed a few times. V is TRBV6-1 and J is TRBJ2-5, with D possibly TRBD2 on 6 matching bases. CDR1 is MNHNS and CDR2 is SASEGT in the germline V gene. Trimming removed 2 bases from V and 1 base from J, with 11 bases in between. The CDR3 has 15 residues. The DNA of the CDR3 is TGTGCCAGCAGTGAAATCACCGGGGGCCAAGAGACCCAGTACTTC. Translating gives CASSEITGGQETQYF.